This T cell receptor beta chain is drawn from a study of a mutant IDH1 vaccine in newly diagnosed glioma (dated by TCRdb to the early 2020s). Regarding the complete study: Vaccination was initiated 4-6 weeks after radiotherapy alone, or concurrently with temozolomide cycles in the chemotherapy-containing groups. Of the roughly 32 patients who were treated, around 62% were male and roughly 38% were female, and the mean age was around 40 years. Before enrollment, most patients had been given radiochemotherapy with temozolomide as standard therapy, while the rest had received either radiotherapy alone or temozolomide alone. Visit V12 was the week-35 safety follow-up and visit V13 was the week-47 end of study. Six visits were used for peripheral blood collection: V03 (baseline), V05, V07, V10, V12 and V13. For exploratory analyses, 25 to 30 treated patients had longitudinal TCRB deep sequencing done wherever samples were available.

Receptor amplification or capture employed the immunoSEQ multiplex PCR assay. Rearranged TCR beta chain sequences were amplified with the hsTCRB Kit following the manufacturer's protocol. Sequencing of TCRB libraries was carried out on an Illumina MiSeq. Per the original workflow: The proprietary platform of the kit vendor was used for demultiplexing, trimming and gene mapping. TCRdb stores this immuneACCESS table with in-frame sequences only. Part of the clones is absent; in the studies checked, under half of the shortfall reflects unresolved V genes, and no reason is known for the rest. Clonal size and the V and J genes are those of that table, whereas D and trimming came from the DNA. For this sample there are approximately 84,000 clones; more than 80% appear just once. In total, the top ten clones hold approximately 5.6% of the sample. This clone was observed a single time. It lacks a known antigen. Per-nucleotide qualities are absent, and no much larger clonotype sits a single base away.

Study-level results and caveats: Immune responses induced by the vaccine were seen in over 80% of patients across multiple MHC alleles. Pseudoprogression appeared unrelated to alterations in the top peripheral T cell clonotypes detected by TCRB sequencing. Selection of PBMC samples for TCRB deep sequencing was based on availability. The authors stated that sample limitations prevented analyses of patient blood samples from being reproduced.

The CDR3, from cysteine to phenylalanine, totals 17 residues. Of the read, only the CDR3 DNA is kept; its 51 bases are in frame from base 1. V and J are truncated by 2 bases and 2 bases respectively, leaving an intervening sequence of 18 bases. Based on the germline V gene, the CDR1 and CDR2 sequences are SGHAT and FQNNGV. The sample's time point label, in plain terms: week 47, end of study. Every vaccine dose consisted of 300 ug of a 20-mer mutant IDH1 peptide in Montanide, administered subcutaneously together with topical imiquimod. Patients were given eight vaccinations, in weeks 1, 3, 5, 7, 11, 15, 19 and 23, which matched visits V03 through V10. All donors had newly diagnosed IDH1-mutant astrocytomas of WHO grade 3 or 4 that showed loss of nuclear ATRX. The samples were drawn from NOA16, a multicentre, single-arm, open-label phase I trial in Germany that tested a mutant IDH1 peptide vaccine in humans for the first time. Genomic DNA for TCRB sequencing was isolated from EDTA blood with the DNeasy Blood and Tissue Kit.

This TCR derives from a man between 40 and 49 years old with glioma. The material was PBMCs, obtained from a glioma patient whose treatment included an IDH1 peptide vaccine. This sequence uses TRBV11-2 and TRBJ1-1; TRBD1 is a possible D gene, resting on 5 matching bases. At the DNA level, the sequence is TGTGCCAGCAGCTTACGCCAGCCGGGGGGGGTCAACACTGAAGCTTTCTTT. Its amino acids are CASSLRQPGGVNTEAFF. Joined to the reference TRBV11-2 and TRBJ1-1 proteins, this CDR3 gives the full variable domain: EAGVAQSPRYKIIEKRQSVAFWCNPISGHATLYWYQQILGQGPKLLIQFQNNGVVDDSQLPKDRFSAERLKGVDSTLKIQPAKLEDSAVYLCASSLRQPGGVNTEAFFGQGTRLTVV.